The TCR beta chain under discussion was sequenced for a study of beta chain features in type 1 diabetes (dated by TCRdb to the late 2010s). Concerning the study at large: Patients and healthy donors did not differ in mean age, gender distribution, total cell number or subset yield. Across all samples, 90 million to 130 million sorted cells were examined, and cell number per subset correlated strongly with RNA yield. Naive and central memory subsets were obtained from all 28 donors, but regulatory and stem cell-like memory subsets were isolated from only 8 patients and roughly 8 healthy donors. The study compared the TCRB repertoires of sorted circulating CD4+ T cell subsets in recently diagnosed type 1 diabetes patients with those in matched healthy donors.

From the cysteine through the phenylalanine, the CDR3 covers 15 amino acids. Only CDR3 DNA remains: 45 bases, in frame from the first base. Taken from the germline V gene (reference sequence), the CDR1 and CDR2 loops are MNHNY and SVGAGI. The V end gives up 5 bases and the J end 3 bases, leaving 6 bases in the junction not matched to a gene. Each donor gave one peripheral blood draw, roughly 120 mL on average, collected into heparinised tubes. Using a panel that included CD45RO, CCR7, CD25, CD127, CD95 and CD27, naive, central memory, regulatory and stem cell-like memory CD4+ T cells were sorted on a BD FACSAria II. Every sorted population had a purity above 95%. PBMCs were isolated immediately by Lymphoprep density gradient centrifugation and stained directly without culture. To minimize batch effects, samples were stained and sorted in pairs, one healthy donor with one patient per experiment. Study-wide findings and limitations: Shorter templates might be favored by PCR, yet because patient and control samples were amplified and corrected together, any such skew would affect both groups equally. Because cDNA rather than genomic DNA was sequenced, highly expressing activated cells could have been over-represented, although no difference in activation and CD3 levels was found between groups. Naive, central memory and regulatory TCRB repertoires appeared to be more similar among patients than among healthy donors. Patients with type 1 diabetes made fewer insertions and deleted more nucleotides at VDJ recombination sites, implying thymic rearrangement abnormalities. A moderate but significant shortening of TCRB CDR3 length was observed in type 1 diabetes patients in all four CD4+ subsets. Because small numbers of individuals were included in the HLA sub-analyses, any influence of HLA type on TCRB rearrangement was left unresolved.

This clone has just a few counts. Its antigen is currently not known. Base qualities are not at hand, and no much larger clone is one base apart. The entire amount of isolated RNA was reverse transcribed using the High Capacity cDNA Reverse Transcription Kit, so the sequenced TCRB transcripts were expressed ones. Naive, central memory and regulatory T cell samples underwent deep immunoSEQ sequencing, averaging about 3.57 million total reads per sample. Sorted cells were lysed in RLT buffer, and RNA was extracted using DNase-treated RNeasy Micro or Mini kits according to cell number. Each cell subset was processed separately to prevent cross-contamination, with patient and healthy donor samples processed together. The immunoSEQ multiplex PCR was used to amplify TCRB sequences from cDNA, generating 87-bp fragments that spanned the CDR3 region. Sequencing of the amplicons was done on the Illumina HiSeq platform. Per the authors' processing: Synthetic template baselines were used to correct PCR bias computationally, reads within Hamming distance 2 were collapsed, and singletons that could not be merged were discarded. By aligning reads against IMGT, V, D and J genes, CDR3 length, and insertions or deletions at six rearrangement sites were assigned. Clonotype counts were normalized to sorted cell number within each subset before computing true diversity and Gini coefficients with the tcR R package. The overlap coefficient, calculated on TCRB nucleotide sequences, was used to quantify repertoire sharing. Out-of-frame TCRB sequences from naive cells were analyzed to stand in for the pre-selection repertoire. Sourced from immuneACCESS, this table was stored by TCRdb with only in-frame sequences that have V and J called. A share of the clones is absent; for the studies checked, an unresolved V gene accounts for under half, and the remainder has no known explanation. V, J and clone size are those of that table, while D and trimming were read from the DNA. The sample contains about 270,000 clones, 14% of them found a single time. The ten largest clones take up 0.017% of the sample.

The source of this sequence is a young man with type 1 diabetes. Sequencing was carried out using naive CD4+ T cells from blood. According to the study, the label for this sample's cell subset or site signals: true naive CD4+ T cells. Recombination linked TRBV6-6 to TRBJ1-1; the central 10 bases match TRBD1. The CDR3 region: CASSLRTGGDTEAFF. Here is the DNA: TGTGCCAGCAGTCTTCGGACAGGGGGTGACACTGAAGCTTTCTTT.